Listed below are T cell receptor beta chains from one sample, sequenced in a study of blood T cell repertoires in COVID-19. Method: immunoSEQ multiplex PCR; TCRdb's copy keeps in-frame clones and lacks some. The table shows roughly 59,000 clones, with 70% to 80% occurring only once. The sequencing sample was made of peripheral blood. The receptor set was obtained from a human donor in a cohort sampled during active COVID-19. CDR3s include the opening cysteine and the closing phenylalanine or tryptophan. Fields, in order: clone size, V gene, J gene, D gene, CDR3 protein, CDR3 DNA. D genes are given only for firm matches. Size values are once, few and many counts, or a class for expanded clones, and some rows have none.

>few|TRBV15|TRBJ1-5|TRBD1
CATSRAGGGNQPQHF
TGTGCCACCAGCAGAGCAGGGGGCGGCAATCAGCCCCAGCATTTT
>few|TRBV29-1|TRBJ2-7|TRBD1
CSVIGQGASYEQYF
TGCAGCGTCATCGGACAGGGGGCCTCCTACGAGCAGTACTTC
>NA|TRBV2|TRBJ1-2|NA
CAINRDTRPSGYTF
TGTGCCATCAATAGGGACACGAGGCCTTCCGGCTACACCTTC
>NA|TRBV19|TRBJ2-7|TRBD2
CASSFSGESSYEQYF
TGTGCCAGTAGTTTTAGCGGGGAGTCCTCCTACGAGCAGTACTTC
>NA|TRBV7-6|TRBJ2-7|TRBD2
CASSLGGTSGRASPYEQYF
TGTGCCAGCAGCTTAGGTGGGACTAGCGGGAGGGCCTCCCCGTACGAGCAGTACTTC
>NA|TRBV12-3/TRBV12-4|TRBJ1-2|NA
CASSFASPGEYTF
TGTGCCAGCAGTTTTGCCAGCCCCGGGGAGTACACCTTC
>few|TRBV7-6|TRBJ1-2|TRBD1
CASSLGTGVGYTF
TGTGCCAGCAGCTTGGGGACAGGGGTCGGCTACACCTTC
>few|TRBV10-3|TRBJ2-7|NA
CAISIGQGNSYEQYF
TGTGCCATCTCGATCGGCCAGGGTAATTCCTACGAGCAGTACTTC
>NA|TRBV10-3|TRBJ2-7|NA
CATLRGYEQYF
TGTGCCACCCTCAGGGGCTACGAGCAGTACTTC
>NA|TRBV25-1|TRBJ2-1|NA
CASRQDSYNEQFF
TGTGCCAGCAGACAGGACTCCTACAATGAGCAGTTCTTC
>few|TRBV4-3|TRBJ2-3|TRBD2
CASRRRLAGGTDTQYF
TGCGCCAGCCGGCGAAGACTAGCGGGAGGCACAGATACGCAGTATTTT
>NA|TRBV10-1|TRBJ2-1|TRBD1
CASQQTGSPYNEQFF
TGCGCCAGCCAACAGACAGGGTCTCCCTACAATGAGCAGTTCTTC
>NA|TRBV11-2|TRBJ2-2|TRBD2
CASSSGLAGGPGELFF
TGTGCCAGCAGCTCGGGACTAGCGGGAGGGCCTGGGGAGCTGTTTTTT
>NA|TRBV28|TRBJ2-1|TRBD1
CASSPRDRGLGEQFF
TGTGCCAGCAGTCCCCGGGACAGGGGATTGGGTGAGCAGTTCTTC
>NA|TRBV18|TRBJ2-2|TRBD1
CASSQKTGSGGELFF
TGTGCCAGCTCACAAAAGACAGGGTCCGGCGGGGAGCTGTTTTTT
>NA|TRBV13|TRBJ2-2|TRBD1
CASHLSGTGSTGELFF
TGTGCCAGCCACCTCTCCGGGACAGGGAGCACCGGGGAGCTGTTTTTT
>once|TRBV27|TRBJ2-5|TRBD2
CASSYLTGGAETQYF
TGTGCCAGCAGTTATCTAACGGGAGGAGCAGAGACCCAGTACTTC
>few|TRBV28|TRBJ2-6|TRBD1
CASSLGGQGFSGANVLTF
TGTGCCAGCAGCCTAGGGGGACAGGGATTCTCTGGGGCCAACGTCCTGACTTTC
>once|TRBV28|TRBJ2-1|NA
CATTTYRSSYNEQFF
TGTGCCACCACAACCTACAGGAGCTCCTACAATGAGCAGTTCTTC
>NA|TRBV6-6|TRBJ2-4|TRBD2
CASSPAGGRSGYLAKNIQYF
TGTGCCAGCAGTCCAGCGGGAGGGCGGTCCGGATACTTAGCCAAAAACATTCAGTACTTC
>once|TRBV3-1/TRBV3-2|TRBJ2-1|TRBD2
CASSPTRLAGVYNEQFF
TGTGCCAGCAGCCCTACCAGACTAGCGGGAGTCTACAATGAGCAGTTCTTC
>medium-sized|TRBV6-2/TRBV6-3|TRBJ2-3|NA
CASSYWPGTSYVRPFTDTQYF
TGTGCCAGCAGTTACTGGCCCGGGACTTCCTACGTTAGACCTTTCACAGATACGCAGTATTTT
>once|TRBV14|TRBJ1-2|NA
CASSQAGARGYTF
TGTGCCAGCAGCCAAGCAGGGGCGCGTGGCTACACCTTC
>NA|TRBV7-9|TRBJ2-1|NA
CASSSVWEQFF
TGTGCCAGCAGCTCGGTCTGGGAGCAGTTCTTC
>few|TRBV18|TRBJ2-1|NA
CASSPGENPEQFF
TGTGCCAGCTCACCCGGGGAGAACCCTGAGCAGTTCTTC
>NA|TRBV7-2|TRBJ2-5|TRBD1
CASSSDRGWETQYF
TGTGCCAGCAGCTCGGACAGGGGGTGGGAGACCCAGTACTTC
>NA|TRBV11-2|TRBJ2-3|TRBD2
CASTPRGYSTDTQYF
TGTGCCAGCACCCCGCGGGGGTACAGCACAGATACGCAGTATTTT
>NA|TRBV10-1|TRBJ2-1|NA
CASRDYPSGNEQFF
TGCGCCAGCAGGGACTACCCGTCGGGCAATGAGCAGTTCTTC
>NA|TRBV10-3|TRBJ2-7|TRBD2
CATGDSGSYEQYF
TGTGCCACGGGGGATAGCGGGTCCTACGAGCAGTACTTC
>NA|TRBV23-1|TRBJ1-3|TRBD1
CASSQWDRASAGNTIYF
TGCGCCAGCAGTCAATGGGACAGAGCGTCTGCTGGAAACACCATATATTTT
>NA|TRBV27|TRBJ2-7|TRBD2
CASRYLAGFYEQYF
TGTGCCAGCAGATATCTAGCGGGGTTCTACGAGCAGTACTTC
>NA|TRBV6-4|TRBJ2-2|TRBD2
CASSRGLAANTGELFF
TGTGCCAGCAGTAGGGGACTAGCGGCGAACACCGGGGAGCTGTTTTTT
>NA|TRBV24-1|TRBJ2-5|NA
CATARGVQETQYF
TGTGCCACCGCCAGGGGGGTCCAAGAGACCCAGTACTTC
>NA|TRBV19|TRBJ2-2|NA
CASTGVVTGELFF
TGTGCCAGTACAGGGGTTGTTACCGGGGAGCTGTTTTTT
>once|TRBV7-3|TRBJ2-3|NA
CASSSRGRVTDTQYF
TGTGCCAGCAGCTCCAGGGGACGAGTCACAGATACGCAGTATTTT
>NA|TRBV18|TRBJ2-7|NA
CASSPLSPGPYEQYF
TGTGCCAGCTCACCACTATCCCCAGGCCCCTACGAGCAGTACTTC
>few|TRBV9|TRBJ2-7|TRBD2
CASSVAGGPYEQYF
TGTGCCAGCAGCGTAGCGGGAGGACCCTACGAGCAGTACTTC
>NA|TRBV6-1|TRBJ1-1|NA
CASSARGTTMNTEAFF
TGTGCCAGCAGTGCGAGGGGGACCACAATGAACACTGAAGCTTTCTTT
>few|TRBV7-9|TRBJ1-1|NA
CASGQGGNTEAFF
TGTGCCAGCGGGCAGGGCGGGAACACTGAAGCTTTCTTT
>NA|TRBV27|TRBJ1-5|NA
CASSTAQAGYNQPQHF
TGTGCCAGCAGTACCGCTCAAGCAGGGTACAATCAGCCCCAGCATTTT
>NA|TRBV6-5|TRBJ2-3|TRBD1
CASRTGADTQYF
TGTGCCAGCAGGACAGGGGCAGATACGCAGTATTTT
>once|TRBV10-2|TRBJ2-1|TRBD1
CASLRTGGSYNEQFF
TGCGCCAGCCTGCGGACAGGGGGCTCCTACAATGAGCAGTTCTTC
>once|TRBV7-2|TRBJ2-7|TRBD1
CASRDSSSYEQYF
TGTGCCAGCCGGGACAGCAGCTCCTACGAGCAGTACTTC
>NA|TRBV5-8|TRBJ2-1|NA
CASSLEGGGPYNEQFF
TGTGCCAGCAGCTTGGAAGGGGGAGGGCCCTACAATGAGCAGTTCTTC
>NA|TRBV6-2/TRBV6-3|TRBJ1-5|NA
CASSLNLGTSSNQPQHF
TGTGCCAGCAGCTTAAACCTCGGGACTTCAAGCAATCAGCCCCAGCATTTT
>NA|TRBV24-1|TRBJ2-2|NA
CATSINGGTGELFF
TGTGCCACCAGTATCAACGGGGGCACCGGGGAGCTGTTTTTT
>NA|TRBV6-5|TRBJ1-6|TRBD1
CAGKTGNNSPLHF
TGTGCCGGGAAGACAGGGAACAATTCACCCCTCCACTTT
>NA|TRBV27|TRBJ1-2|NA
CASSLAGSGSGYTF
TGTGCCAGCTCGTTAGCCGGCTCGGGTTCTGGCTACACCTTC
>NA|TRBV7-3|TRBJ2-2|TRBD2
CASSLGLANTGELFF
TGTGCCAGCAGCCTGGGACTAGCGAACACCGGGGAGCTGTTTTTT
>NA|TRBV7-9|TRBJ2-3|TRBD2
CASSFGLVGTDTQYF
TGTGCCAGCAGCTTCGGACTAGTCGGCACAGATACGCAGTATTTT
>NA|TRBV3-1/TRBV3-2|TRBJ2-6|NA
CASSQALTGIFSGANVLTF
TGTGCCAGCAGCCAAGCTCTTACGGGAATCTTCTCTGGGGCCAACGTCCTGACTTTC
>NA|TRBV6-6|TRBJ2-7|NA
CASSLLVPSSYEQYF
TGTGCCAGCAGCTTACTCGTCCCCTCCTCCTACGAGCAGTACTTC
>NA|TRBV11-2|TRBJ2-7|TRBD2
CASSPGLAGVNEQYF
TGTGCCAGCAGCCCAGGACTAGCGGGAGTCAACGAGCAGTACTTC
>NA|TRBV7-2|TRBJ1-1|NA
CASSFAVNTEAFF
TGTGCCAGCAGCTTTGCAGTAAACACTGAAGCTTTCTTT
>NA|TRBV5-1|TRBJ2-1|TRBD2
CASSSGTSGLYNEQFF
TGCGCCAGCAGCAGCGGGACTAGCGGGTTATACAATGAGCAGTTCTTC
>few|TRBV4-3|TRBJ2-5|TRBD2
CASSPQVVAGGGETQYF
TGCGCCAGCAGCCCGCAGGTAGTAGCGGGAGGTGGAGAGACCCAGTACTTC